This TCR beta chain emerged from a study of response to subunit inactivated influenza vaccine. Study observations and caveats: It was the authors' suggestion that each seasonal influenza vaccination recruits few new T cells.

This clonotype was counted a few times. The antigen is undetermined. TCRdb used MiXCR to reprocess the RT-PCR reads, holding one entry per CDR3 protein. The sample holds about 830,000 distinct CDR3 sequences, under 20% seen once. Germline trimming cut 4 bases from V and 5 bases from J; bases unmatched to any gene: 8. This CDR3 comprises 15 residues. CDR1 is SGHDT and CDR2 is YYEEEE in the germline V gene. The clonotype originates from a man aged 50 to 60 who received an inactivated influenza vaccine. The rearrangement uses TRBV5-6 and TRBJ2-7, with TRBD1 matching 11 bases. Here the sequenced sample was PBMCs from blood, taken about 5 days after vaccination. CDR3 sequence: CASSLPGTGGNEQYF. The CDR3 nucleotides are TGTGCCAGCAGCCTACCGGGGACAGGGGGGAACGAGCAGTACTTC.